The 2 T cell receptor beta chains listed next were all sequenced from one sample in a study of preoperative IRX-2 immunotherapy in early breast cancer. Sequencing used immunoSEQ multiplex PCR; TCRdb keeps in-frame clones, though not all of them. The table includes roughly 43,000 clones, about 95% detected once. Treatment reported: preoperative locoregional IRX-2 cytokine immunotherapy. Here the sequenced sample was tumor tissue, taken after IRX-2 immunotherapy. The receptor source for this set is a human donor with breast cancer.

The chain joins TRBV6-4 to TRBJ2-3, with TRBD2 identical over 9 bases. J gave up 4 bases and V 6 bases, and 8 bases lay outside the gene matches. There are 15 residues in the CDR3. Germline loops: CDR1 MRHNA, CDR2 SNTAGT. CDR3 sequence (DNA): TGTGCCAGCAGAGCGTTAGCGGGAGTACCAGATACGCAGTATTTT. Translating it yields CASRALAGVPDTQYF.

CDR3 nucleotide sequence: TGCGCCAGCAGCTTCGGACTAGCGGAAGAGACCCAGTACTTC. Translated: CASSFGLAEETQYF. V gene TRBV5-1 combines with J gene TRBJ2-5; 10 nucleotides align to TRBD2. Germline-derived CDR1 and CDR2 are SGHRS and YFSETQ. The CDR3 loop spans 14 amino acids. J was trimmed by 3 bases and V by 2 bases; bases with no gene match: 1.